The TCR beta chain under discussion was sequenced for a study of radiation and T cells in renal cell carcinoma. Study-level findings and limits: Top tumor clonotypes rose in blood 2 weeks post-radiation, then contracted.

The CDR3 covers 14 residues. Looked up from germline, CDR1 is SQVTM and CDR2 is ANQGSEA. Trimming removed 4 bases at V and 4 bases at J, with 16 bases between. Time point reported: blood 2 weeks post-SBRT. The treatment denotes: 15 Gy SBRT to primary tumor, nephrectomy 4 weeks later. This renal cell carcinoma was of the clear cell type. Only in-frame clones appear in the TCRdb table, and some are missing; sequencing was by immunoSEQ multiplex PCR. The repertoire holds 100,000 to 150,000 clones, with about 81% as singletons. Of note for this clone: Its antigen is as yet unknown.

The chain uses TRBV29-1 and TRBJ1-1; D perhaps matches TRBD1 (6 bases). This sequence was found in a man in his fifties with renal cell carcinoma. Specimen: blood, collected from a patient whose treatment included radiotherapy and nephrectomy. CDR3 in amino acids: CSVGRGQVGTEAFF. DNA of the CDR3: TGCAGCGTTGGCAGGGGTCAGGTGGGCACTGAAGCTTTCTTT. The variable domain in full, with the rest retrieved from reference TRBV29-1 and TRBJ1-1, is SAVISQKPSRDICQRGTSLTIQCQVDSQVTMMFWYRQQPGQSLTLIATANQGSEATYESGFVIDKFPISRPNLTFSTLTVSNMSPEDSSIYLCSVGRGQVGTEAFFGQGTRLTVV.